This T cell receptor beta chain was found in a study of metastatic and nonmetastatic thyroid tumors. Overall study: Malignant and benign thyroid patients had repertoires compared in peripheral blood and tumor or nodule tissue. Findings and caveats of the study: Reports indicated that malignant thyroid tumors showed significantly higher TCR beta diversity than benign nodules did, in blood and tumor.

All patients were treatment-naive before thyroid surgery. As to this clone: The antigen is unknown. A much more abundant neighbour one base away suggests this may be a read error.

Looked up from germline, CDR1 is SQVTM and CDR2 is ANQGSEA. Deletions cut 6 bases from V and 2 bases from J, with 17 bases between. CDR3 length equals 15 residues. The authors' processing: A distant-metastasis classifier for papillary thyroid cancer was built using CDR3 differences across clinicopathological groups. TCRdb re-called the PCR reads via MiXCR. The V and J calls come from TCRdb's annotation, not from the publication. The table has roughly 30,000 clones, roughly a quarter seen once; the top ten hold roughly 15%. The receptor's source is a female donor with papillary thyroid cancer or a benign thyroid nodule (not recorded which). Some clones in this sample may be carry-over from other donors' samples. The sequencing sample was made of blood. This rearrangement joins TRBV29-1 to TRBJ2-1; tentatively, D is TRBD2 (6 bases). CDR3 nucleotides: TGCAGCGTCCCTCTGGGAGGCGCGACCTACAATGAGCAGTTCTTC. Translated, it gives CSVPLGGATYNEQFF.